The 14 T cell receptor beta chains presented below share a single source sample, sequenced in a study of blood T cell repertoires in COVID-19. The method was immunoSEQ multiplex PCR; TCRdb's version includes in-frame clones alone and lacks a portion of them. The sample records roughly 290,000 clones, approximately 85% being singletons. The sample comprised PBMCs or T cells enriched from blood (not recorded which). Every receptor here comes from a young man who had recovered from COVID-19.

This chain connects TRBV30 to TRBJ2-1; 13 nucleotides agree with TRBD2. This CDR3 spans 16 amino acids. J lost 6 bases, V lost 3 bases, and 8 bases had no gene match. Germline lookup yields CDR1 GTSNPN and CDR2 SVGIG (reference sequence). The CDR3 nucleotides are TGTGCCTGGAGCTTTGCGGGACTAGCGGGGACCAATGAGCAGTTCTTC. Its protein product is CAWSFAGLAGTNEQFF.

The chain is built from TRBV9 and TRBJ2-1, with TRBD2 matching 8 bases. V was pared by 3 bases and J by 6 bases, with 2 bases of the junction left unmatched. The germline CDR1 and CDR2 sequences are SGDLS and YYNGEE. The CDR3 length is 13 residues. The CDR3 region is CASSAGGLNEQFF. CDR3 DNA sequence: TGTGCCAGCAGCGCGGGGGGGCTCAATGAGCAGTTCTTC.

This chain joins TRBV19 and TRBJ1-2, with D unresolved. This CDR3 is built from 12 residues. V was shortened by 0 bases and J by 7 bases, with 6 bases between the two germline ends. The germline gives CDR1 LNHDA, CDR2 SQIVND (reference sequence). For the CDR3, the DNA is TGTGCCAGTAGTATAGAATTCGGTGGCTACACCTTC. Its protein product is CASSIEFGGYTF.

The chain employs TRBV5-1 and TRBJ1-6; 8 bases agree with TRBD1. The CDR3 is 15 amino acids. With 3 bases clipped from V and 5 bases from J, the junction kept 4 bases outside the gene matches. Germline assignment: CDR1 SGHRS and CDR2 YFSETQ. In DNA form, the CDR3 reads TGCGCCAGCAGCTCTCCGACAGGGGATAATTCACCCCTCCACTTT. The encoded protein is CASSSPTGDNSPLHF.

The V call is TRBV30, the J call TRBJ1-4; D remains ambiguous. V gave up 4 bases and J gave up 14 bases, with 20 bases separating them. The length of the CDR3 is 13 residues. CDR1 and CDR2 from the germline V gene are GTSNPN and SVGIG (reference sequence). The CDR3 coding sequence is TGTGCCTGGAAATACAAGACTACAGTAGGTCTGTTTTTT. Protein sequence: CAWKYKTTVGLFF.

This chain links TRBV29-1 with TRBJ2-3, with 7 bases identical to TRBD1. CDR1 and CDR2 (germline): SQVTM, ANQGSEA. The CDR3 loop spans 16 amino acids. With 1 base clipped from V and 2 bases from J, the junction kept 9 bases outside the gene matches. This chain's CDR3 is CSVEGGSTGTTDTQYF. CDR3 nucleotide sequence: TGCAGCGTTGAAGGGGGGTCGACAGGGACCACAGATACGCAGTATTTT.

The count of this clone is one. CDR3 DNA sequence: TGTGCCAGCTCACCGGGACTAGATGGGACCCAGTACTTC. Translated, it gives CASSPGLDGTQYF. V and J are TRBV18 and TRBJ2-5, with TRBD2 matching over 8 bases. With 3 bases clipped from V and 7 bases from J, the junction kept 4 bases outside the gene matches. The length of the CDR3 is 13 residues. Looked up from germline, CDR1 is KGHSH and CDR2 is LQKENI.

This chain connects TRBV6-5 to TRBJ2-7; TRBD2 matches at 11 bases. Germline V CDR1 and CDR2: MNHEY, SVGAGI. The CDR3 covers 15 residues. The V segment lost 6 bases and the J segment 0 bases; nucleotides outside the gene matches: 4. CDR3 region: CASRTSGIFSYEQYF. For the CDR3, the DNA is TGTGCCAGCAGGACTAGCGGGATCTTCTCCTACGAGCAGTACTTC.

This chain connects TRBV4-1 to TRBJ2-7, with unresolved D. The ends were cut back, 1 base at V and 3 bases at J, with 10 bases in the middle. This CDR3 comprises 14 residues. Looked up from germline, CDR1 is MGHRA and CDR2 is YSYEKL. CDR3: CASSQGVQNYEQYF. CDR3 in DNA: TGCGCCAGCAGCCAAGGAGTACAGAACTACGAGCAGTACTTC.

The chain is built from TRBV14 and TRBJ2-7; D might be TRBD1 (5 bases). V lost 1 base and J 6 bases, leaving 10 bases between the germline ends. The CDR3 sequence is 13 residues long. The germline CDR1 and CDR2 sequences are SGHDN and FVKESK. The CDR3 region has the DNA TGTGCCAGCAGCCAAGCTCCAGGGCTCGAGCAGTACTTC. Translation: CASSQAPGLEQYF.

Concerning this clone: At the DNA level, this CDR3 is encoded by other sequences in the same sample as well. This chain connects TRBV6-5 to TRBJ1-1; TRBD1 might be the D (5 bases). Trimming stripped 2 bases from V and 8 bases from J, with 9 bases between. The CDR3 is 12 residues long. Germline CDR1 is MNHEY and CDR2 is SVGAGI. The CDR3 bases are TGTGCCAGCAGTTACCCCGGACAAGAAGCTTTCTTT. As protein: CASSYPGQEAFF.

As for this clone: This sample includes further DNA sequences coding for the same CDR3. The V and J genes are TRBV6-5 and TRBJ1-3; 7 bases map to TRBD1. Germline V CDR1 and CDR2: MNHEY, SVGAGI. With 6 bases clipped from V and 0 bases from J, the junction kept 2 bases outside the gene matches. The CDR3 is made up of 14 amino acids. CDR3 DNA sequence: TGTGCCAGCAGGGACAGGAGCTCTGGAAACACCATATATTTT. This sequence encodes CASRDRSSGNTIYF.

The chain carries TRBV12-3 or TRBV12-4 and TRBJ2-7, with TRBD2 matching over 8 bases. The CDR3 runs 13 residues. With V trimmed by 7 bases and J by 3 bases, 5 bases remained unmatched. Here the CDR3 DNA reads TGTGCCAGCAACTCCGGGACTAGCTACGAGCAGTACTTC. This codes for CASNSGTSYEQYF.

The chain combines TRBV2 with TRBJ1-4; TRBD1 matches at 7 bases. Per germline, CDR1 SNHLY and CDR2 FYNNEI. The CDR3 runs 14 residues. The ends lost 5 bases at V and 7 bases at J; junction bases unmatched: 7. The CDR3 here is CASSIDRVSEKLFF. CDR3 nucleotide sequence: TGTGCCAGCAGTATAGACAGGGTCAGTGAAAAACTGTTTTTT.